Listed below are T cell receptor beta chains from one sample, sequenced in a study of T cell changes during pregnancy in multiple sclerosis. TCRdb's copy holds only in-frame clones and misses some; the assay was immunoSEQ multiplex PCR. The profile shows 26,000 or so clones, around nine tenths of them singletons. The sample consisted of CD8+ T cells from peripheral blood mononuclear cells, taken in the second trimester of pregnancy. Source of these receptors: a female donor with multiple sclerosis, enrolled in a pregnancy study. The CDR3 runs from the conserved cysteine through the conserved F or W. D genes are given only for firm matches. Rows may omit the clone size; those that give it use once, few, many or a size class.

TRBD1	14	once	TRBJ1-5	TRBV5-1	TGCGCCAGCAGCCGGACAGGGGGGACTCAGCCCCAGCATTTT	CASSRTGGTQPQHF
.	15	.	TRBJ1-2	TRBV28	TGTGCCAGCAGCCTCGGTCGATCCTCCTATCATGGCTACACCTTC	CASSLGRSSYHGYTF
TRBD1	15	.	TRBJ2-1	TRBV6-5	TGTGCCAGCAGTTCCACCGGACAGGGGTACAATGAGCAGTTCTTC	CASSSTGQGYNEQFF
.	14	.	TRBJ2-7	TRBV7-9	TGTGCCAGCAGCTTGGTGGACACCGCCTACGAGCAGTACTTC	CASSLVDTAYEQYF
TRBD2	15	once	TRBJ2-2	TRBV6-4	TGTGCCAGCAGTGACGGGACTACCCCTGGAGGGGAGCTGTTTTTT	CASSDGTTPGGELFF
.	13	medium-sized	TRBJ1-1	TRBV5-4	TGTGCCAGCAGCCAGGAGGACGCGGCTGAAGCTTTCTTT	CASSQEDAAEAFF
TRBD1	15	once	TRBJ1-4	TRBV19	TGTGCCAGTAGTATAAGGACAGGAGGGCGTGAAAAACTGTTTTTT	CASSIRTGGREKLFF
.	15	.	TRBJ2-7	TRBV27	TGTGCCAGCAGCCCTATAGCGGCCTCAACCTACGAGCAGTACTTC	CASSPIAASTYEQYF
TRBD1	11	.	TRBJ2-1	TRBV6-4	TGTGCCAGCAGTGACGGGACAGGCCAGTTCTTC	CASSDGTGQFF
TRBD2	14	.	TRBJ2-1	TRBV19	TGTGCCAGTAGTCTGACTAGCGGGGGGTTTGAGCAGTTCTTC	CASSLTSGGFEQFF
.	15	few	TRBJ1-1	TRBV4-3	TGCGCCAGCAGCCAAGGATGGTTCGAGGACACTGAAGCTTTCTTT	CASSQGWFEDTEAFF
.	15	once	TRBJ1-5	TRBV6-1	TGTGCCAGCAGTGTGGGTATCAGGGAAGATCAGCCCCAGCATTTT	CASSVGIREDQPQHF
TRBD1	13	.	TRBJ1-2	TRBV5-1	TGCGCCAGCAGCTACGAAGGACAGGCTGCCTACACCTTC	CASSYEGQAAYTF
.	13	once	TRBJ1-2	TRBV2	TGTGCCAGCAGTTCAGGGGTCGTCTATGGCTACACCTTC	CASSSGVVYGYTF
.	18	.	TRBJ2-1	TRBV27	TGTGCCAGCAGTTTTAATTTTCGAGGAATGGTCAGGGGCGATGAGCAGTTCTTC	CASSFNFRGMVRGDEQFF
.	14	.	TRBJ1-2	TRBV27	TGTGCCAGCACCCCACGAGGGCAGGGGTATGGCTACACCTTC	CASTPRGQGYGYTF
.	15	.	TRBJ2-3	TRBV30	TGTGCCTGGAGTTCCCTGACTCTTCCCCCCGATACGCAGTATTTT	CAWSSLTLPPDTQYF
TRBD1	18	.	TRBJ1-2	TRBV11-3	TGTGCCAGCAGCTTTGACAGACCCAGGGGGGAACCTAACTATGGCTACACCTTC	CASSFDRPRGEPNYGYTF
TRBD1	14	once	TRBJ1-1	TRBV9	TGTGCCAGCAGCGTCGGACAGGGACGCGCTGAAGCTTTCTTT	CASSVGQGRAEAFF
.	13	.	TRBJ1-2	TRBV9	TGTGCCAGCAGCGTCGGACAGAGCTATGGCTACACCTTC	CASSVGQSYGYTF
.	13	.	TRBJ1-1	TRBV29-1	TGCAGCGCACTCATGGGCGGGGGCCCTGAAGCTTTCTTT	CSALMGGGPEAFF
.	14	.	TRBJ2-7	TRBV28	TGTGCCAGCAGTAAACAGGGCCACTCCTACGAGCAGTACTTC	CASSKQGHSYEQYF
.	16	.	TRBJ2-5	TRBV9	TGTGCCAGCAGCGTAGTGGAGGGGGGGCCCCCAGAGACCCAGTACTTC	CASSVVEGGPPETQYF
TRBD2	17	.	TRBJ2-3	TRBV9	TGTGCCAGCAGCGCACACCCGGGACTAGTGGTAACAGATACGCAGTATTTT	CASSAHPGLVVTDTQYF
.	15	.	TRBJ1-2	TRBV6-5	TGTGCCAGGGCCCCACTTGGCAGGCTGCAATGCGGCTACACCTTC	CARAPLGRLQCGYTF
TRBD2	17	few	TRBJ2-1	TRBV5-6	TGTGCCAGCAGCGGGGGACTAGCGGGTCTTACCTACAATGAGCAGTTCTTC	CASSGGLAGLTYNEQFF
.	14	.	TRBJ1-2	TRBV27	TGTGCCAGTGCCCCCCACAGTGATTTGTATGGCTACACCTTC	CASAPHSDLYGYTF
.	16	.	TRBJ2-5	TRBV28	TGTGCCAGCAGTCCATCCACCGGGTGGGTAGTGGAGACCCAGTACTTC	CASSPSTGWVVETQYF
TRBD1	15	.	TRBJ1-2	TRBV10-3	TGTGCCATCAGTGAGCGGGACAGGGGGATAGTTGGCTACACCTTC	CAISERDRGIVGYTF
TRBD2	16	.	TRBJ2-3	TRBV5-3	TGTGCCAGAAGCTTCTCTAGCGGGGGGGTGCCAGATACGCAGTATTTT	CARSFSSGGVPDTQYF
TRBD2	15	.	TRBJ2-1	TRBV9	TGTGCCACCTCTAGCGGGGGGGCCGTACACAATGAGCAGTTCTTC	CATSSGGAVHNEQFF
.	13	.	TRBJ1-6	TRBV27	TGTGCCAGCAGTTTAAGGGCGGGTTCACCCCTCCACTTT	CASSLRAGSPLHF
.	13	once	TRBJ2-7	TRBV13	TGTGCCAGCAGCCCCTCCGACAGCTACGAGCAGTACTTC	CASSPSDSYEQYF
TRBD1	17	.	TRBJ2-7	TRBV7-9	TGTGCCAGCAGCTCATATCCGGGACAGCCCAAAGCCTACGAGCAGTACTTC	CASSSYPGQPKAYEQYF
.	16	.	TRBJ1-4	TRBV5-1	TGCGCCAGCAGCTTGGCCGGTATGGGACTGGGAGAAAAACTGTTTTTT	CASSLAGMGLGEKLFF
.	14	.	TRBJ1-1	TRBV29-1	TGCAGCGTGACGAAGGACAGTTTGAACACTGAAGCTTTCTTT	CSVTKDSLNTEAFF
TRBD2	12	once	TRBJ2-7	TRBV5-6	TGTGCCAGCAGCGCGGGAGCCTACGAGCAGTACTTC	CASSAGAYEQYF
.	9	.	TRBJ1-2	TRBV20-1	TGCAGTGCCTTTTATGGCTACACCTTC	CSAFYGYTF
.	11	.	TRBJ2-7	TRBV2	TGTGCCAGCAGCCTCCCAGACGAGCAGTACTTC	CASSLPDEQYF
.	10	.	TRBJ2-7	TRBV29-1	TGCAGCGTTGCGGAGTACGAGCAGTACTTC	CSVAEYEQYF
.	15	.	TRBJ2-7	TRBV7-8	TGTGCCAGCAGCTTAGATGGGGGAGGCTTCAACGAGCAGTACTTC	CASSLDGGGFNEQYF
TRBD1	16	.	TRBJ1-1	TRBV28	TGTGCCAGCAGTTTGGCACTGACAGGGGGGTACACTGAAGCTTTCTTT	CASSLALTGGYTEAFF
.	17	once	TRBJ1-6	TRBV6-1	TGTGCCAGCAGTGAAATCTTAGGGGGGGCCTATAATTCACCCCTCCACTTT	CASSEILGGAYNSPLHF
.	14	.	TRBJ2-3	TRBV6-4	TGTGCCAGCAGTGACTCGGAGGGTGGAGATACGCAGTATTTT	CASSDSEGGDTQYF
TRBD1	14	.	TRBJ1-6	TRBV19	TGTGCCACCTGGGACAGACTCTATAATTCACCCCTCCACTTT	CATWDRLYNSPLHF
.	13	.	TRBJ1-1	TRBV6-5	TGTGCCAGCAGTTATACAGGGTGGGCTGAAGCTTTCTTT	CASSYTGWAEAFF
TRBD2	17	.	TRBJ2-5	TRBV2	TGTGCCAGCAGTGAAAGTTACAGCGGGGGGGCCCAAGAGACCCAGTACTTC	CASSESYSGGAQETQYF
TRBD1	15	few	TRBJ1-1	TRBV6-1	TGTGCCAGCAGTGAAGCAGGTACAGGGGCCACTGAAGCTTTCTTT	CASSEAGTGATEAFF
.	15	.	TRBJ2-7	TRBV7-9	TGTGCCAGCAGCCCGAGGGCCGGGAAGCCCTACGAGCAGTACTTC	CASSPRAGKPYEQYF